Sequencing of this T cell receptor (beta chain) was carried out in a study of shared clonotypes between healthy human individuals. Study outcomes and limitations: Among several donors, about 4.6% of naive CD4 clonotypes were found in common.

In regard to this clone: Its target is not known.

The data were produced by immunoSEQ multiplex PCR, yet TCRdb's version contains in-frame clones alone and is incomplete. The data hold about 680,000 clones, with less than 80% observed a single time. V was clipped by 4 bases and J by 2 bases, with 9 bases between them. Germline CDR1 and CDR2: SNHLY and FYNNEI. This CDR3 is 13 amino acids long. This sequence joins TRBV2 and TRBJ2-7, with unresolved D. This sequence originates from a woman under 40 in good health. Sequencing was done on a sample of memory CD4+ T cells sorted from blood. The sample's subset: CD45RA-negative fraction. The CDR3 DNA follows: TGTGCCAGCAGTGGTCAGGTTGCCTACGAGCAGTACTTC. It is translated as CASSGQVAYEQYF.